These T cell receptor beta chains were read from a single sample in a study of regulatory T cells in long-lasting Graves disease. TCRdb passed the multiplex PCR reads through MiXCR, listing each CDR3 protein once. The sample lists roughly 530,000 distinct CDR3 sequences, around 15% seen once, with roughly 25% in the top ten. The sample was also reused in another study, on T cells in Graves' hyperthyroidism and ophthalmopathy.

Specimen: peripheral blood mononuclear cells (PBMCs), collected at new diagnosis, from a patient treated with antithyroid drugs. The source is a woman aged 35-60 years with Graves disease. The CDR3 runs from the conserved cysteine through the conserved F or W. Each record gives: clone size, J gene, D gene, V gene, CDR3 DNA, CDR3 protein. A D gene is named only where the DNA matches it firmly. Not all rows give a size; the values are once, few, many and, for expanded clones, a class.

many,TRBJ1-2,.,TRBV20-1,TGCAGTGCTAGAGGCCAGGACTATGGCTACACCTTC,CSARGQDYGYTF
.,TRBJ2-7,TRBD1,TRBV29-1,TGCAGCGTTGAGGAGGACAGGGGCTACGAGCAGTACTTC,CSVEEDRGYEQYF
many,TRBJ1-5,.,TRBV7-2,TGTGCCAGCAGCTCCGTCGGGCCCTCGAGGCAGCCCCAGCATTTT,CASSSVGPSRQPQHF
few,TRBJ1-1,.,TRBV5-4,TGTGCCAGCAGCCCATCCGCCTTACAGATTGAAGCTTTCTTT,CASSPSALQIEAFF
many,TRBJ2-1,.,TRBV27,TGTGCCAGCAGTCCCTATACCAGAGGGGGATACAATGAGCAGTTCTTC,CASSPYTRGGYNEQFF
many,TRBJ2-3,TRBD2,TRBV11-2,TGTGCCAGCAGCTCACTAGGCACTAGCGGGCTCACAGATACGCAGTATTTT,CASSSLGTSGLTDTQYF
many,TRBJ2-1,TRBD2,TRBV12-3/TRBV12-4,TGTGCCAGCAGTATAGCGGGAGCCCTTCCTAATGAGCAGTTCTTC,CASSIAGALPNEQFF
.,TRBJ1-1,TRBD1,TRBV12-3/TRBV12-4,TGTGCCAGCAGCCGACCGGGACAGTCGAACACTGAAGCTTTCTTT,CASSRPGQSNTEAFF
few,TRBJ1-2,.,TRBV29-1,TGCAGCGTCCGACAGTTAGAACACCCTGGAGGATACACCTTC,CSVRQLEHPGGYTF
few,TRBJ1-2,.,TRBV27,TGTGCCAGCAGTTTATTGGGGGCCGATGGCTACACCTTC,CASSLLGADGYTF
many,TRBJ2-2,.,TRBV3-1,TGTGCCAGCAGCCAAGGGTTCGGGGAGCTGTTTTTT,CASSQGFGELFF
many,TRBJ1-1,.,TRBV27,TGTGCCAGCCGGACGTTTGAAGTCACTGAAGCTTTCTTT,CASRTFEVTEAFF
.,TRBJ2-3,TRBD2,TRBV5-6,TGTGCCAGCAGCTCTTCTAGCGGGGGGTTCGGAGATACGCAGTATTTT,CASSSSSGGFGDTQYF
many,TRBJ1-1,.,TRBV5-5,TGTGCCAGCAGCTTGGTCGGGGTCACTGAAGCTTTCTTT,CASSLVGVTEAFF
many,TRBJ2-1,.,TRBV7-2,TGTGCCAGCAGCCGGGACTTATGGGAGCAGTTCTTC,CASSRDLWEQFF
many,TRBJ1-1,.,TRBV28,TGTGCCAGTATGAACTCCCCGGGACGAGGAAACACTGAAGCTTTCTTT,CASMNSPGRGNTEAFF
many,TRBJ1-6,TRBD1,TRBV30,TGTGCCTGGAGTTCAGGGGGCGCCGGATCCTATAATTCACCCCTCCACTTT,CAWSSGGAGSYNSPLHF
many,TRBJ1-2,.,TRBV12-3/TRBV12-4,TGTGCCAGCAGTGTAACGGGGGCTCTCGGCTACACCTTC,CASSVTGALGYTF
many,TRBJ2-2,TRBD1,TRBV11-3,TGTGCCAGCAGCTTAGATATGTTTTACAGGGGCGGCACCGGGGAGCTGTTTTTT,CASSLDMFYRGGTGELFF
once,TRBJ2-2,.,TRBV6-2/TRBV6-3,TGTGCCAGCCGTCTGGACAGATTGAACACCGGGGAGCTGTTTTTT,CASRLDRLNTGELFF
few,TRBJ2-3,.,TRBV10-3,TGTGCCATCAGTGACCTTAGCGAGGGGCCGGCAGATACGCAGTATTTT,CAISDLSEGPADTQYF
few,TRBJ2-6,.,TRBV13,TGTGCCAGCAGCTTAGAATCAGCGTCTCCCTCTGGGGCCAACGTCCTGACTTTC,CASSLESASPSGANVLTF
many,TRBJ1-5,TRBD1,TRBV10-3,TGTGCCATCAGTGAGGACAGGGGCAATCAGCCCCAGCATTTT,CAISEDRGNQPQHF
few,TRBJ1-2,.,TRBV7-9,TGTGCCAGCAGCTTCCCCGGGGGGATCTATGGCTACACCTTC,CASSFPGGIYGYTF
.,TRBJ1-2,.,TRBV5-1,TGCGCCAGCAGCCCATCGGGCGGGGGCGGCTATGGCTACACCTTC,CASSPSGGGGYGYTF
many,TRBJ2-2,.,TRBV11-2,TGTGCCAGCAGCTTAGATCCCCCCGGAGCGTCCACCGGGGAGCTGTTTTTT,CASSLDPPGASTGELFF
.,TRBJ2-1,TRBD2,TRBV5-1,TGCGCCAGCAGCTTAATGACTAGCGGGGGTATAGATGAGCAGTTCTTC,CASSLMTSGGIDEQFF
.,TRBJ2-1,.,TRBV3-1,TGTGCCAGCAGCCAAGTCGCGATTGGGGGAATCAATGAGCAGTTCTTC,CASSQVAIGGINEQFF
.,TRBJ1-4,.,TRBV29-1,TGCAGCGTCGCTGGCCCCGTCGGGGGCCCTAATGAAAAACTGTTTTTT,CSVAGPVGGPNEKLFF
many,TRBJ1-6,.,TRBV3-1,TGTGCCAGCAGCCCCTTAACGTCGAATTCACCCCTCCACTTT,CASSPLTSNSPLHF
.,TRBJ1-6,.,TRBV3-1,TGTGCCAGCAGCCAAGGTAGAGGGGGACCCCTCCACTTT,CASSQGRGGPLHF
many,TRBJ1-6,.,TRBV6-1,TGTGCCAGCAGTGAAGTTGGATCTCGGAATTCACCCCTCCACTTT,CASSEVGSRNSPLHF
.,TRBJ1-4,TRBD1,TRBV28,TGTGCCAGCAGTTTAGCCTCCGGCGACAGGGGTGAAAAACCGTTTTTT,CASSLASGDRGEKPFF
.,TRBJ1-1,.,TRBV9,TGTGCCAGCGGCCATGGGGACATGGGTCGAACTGAAGCTTTCTTT,CASGHGDMGRTEAFF
few,TRBJ2-3,TRBD1,TRBV9,TGTGCCAGCAGCGGCCAGGGGGCTGTAGATACGCAGTATTTT,CASSGQGAVDTQYF
few,TRBJ2-2,.,TRBV11-2,TGTGCCAGCAGTCAGGAGGGCAACACCGGGGAGCTGTTTTTT,CASSQEGNTGELFF
many,TRBJ1-3,.,TRBV20-1,TGCAGAGCTGACTCTGGAAACACCATATATTTT,CRADSGNTIYF
many,TRBJ2-1,.,TRBV5-1,TGCGCCAGCAGCGCCCGGACAGAACTATACAATGAGCAGTTCTTC,CASSARTELYNEQFF
many,TRBJ1-5,.,TRBV11-2,TGTGCCAGCAGCTTACAGGCAGATAATCAGCCCCAGCATTTT,CASSLQADNQPQHF
few,TRBJ1-2,.,TRBV29-1,TGCAGCGTTGGAGGGAGGGATGGCTACACCTTC,CSVGGRDGYTF
.,TRBJ1-4,.,TRBV11-2,TGTGCCAGCAGCTTAGAAAGGGGTAGTGAAAAACTGTTTTTT,CASSLERGSEKLFF
.,TRBJ2-6,.,TRBV4-2,TGTGCCAGCAGCCTCCCACCCCTTTCTGGGGCCAACGTCCTGACTTTC,CASSLPPLSGANVLTF
many,TRBJ2-3,TRBD1,TRBV27,TGTGCCAGCAGTTTTTTAGGGGGCGCGAAAGATACGCAGTATTTT,CASSFLGGAKDTQYF
few,TRBJ1-1,.,TRBV12-3/TRBV12-4,TGTGCCAGCGGACGGGGGGATGAAGCTTTCTTT,CASGRGDEAFF
many,TRBJ1-5,TRBD1,TRBV6-4,TGTGCCAGCTTGGACAGGGGTAATCGTCAGCCCCAGCATTTT,CASLDRGNRQPQHF